Below, one T cell receptor (beta chain) is given with its context. This sample stems from a study of T-cell memory formation after mild COVID-19. TCRdb re-called the 5' RACE reads through MiXCR, storing one row per CDR3 protein. The profile shows roughly 580,000 distinct CDR3 sequences, about 20% of them singletons. The CDR3 totals 12 residues. The V gene's germline CDR1 is SQVTM and CDR2 ANQGSEA. V shed 6 bases and J 3 bases; nucleotides not matched to a gene: 2. The V call is TRBV29-1, the J call TRBJ1-3; 7 nucleotides agree with TRBD1. The receptor comes from an adult woman who had mild COVID-19 (a few samples of this study predate the infection). Cell type and time point are not known. What was sequenced was PBMCs or a T cell subset sorted from them (not recorded which). The CDR3 region has the DNA TGCAGCGTGGGGGACAGTGGAAACACCATATATTTT. It yields the protein CSVGDSGNTIYF.